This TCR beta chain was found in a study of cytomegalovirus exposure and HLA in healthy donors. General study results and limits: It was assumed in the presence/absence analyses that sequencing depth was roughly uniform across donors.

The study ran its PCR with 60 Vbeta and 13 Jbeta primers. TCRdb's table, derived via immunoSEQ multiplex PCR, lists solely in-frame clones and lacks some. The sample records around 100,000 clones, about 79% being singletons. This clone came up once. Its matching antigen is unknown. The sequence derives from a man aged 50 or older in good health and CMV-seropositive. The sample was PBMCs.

The CDR3 nucleotides are TGTGCCAGTAGTATACTAACTCCAAGGGGCCAAGAGACCCAGTACTTC. Residues: CASSILTPRGQETQYF. The chain recombines TRBV19 with TRBJ2-5, with a weak D call TRBD1 (5 bases). V shed 2 bases and J shed 1 base, with 14 bases lying between them. Per the germline V gene, CDR1 is LNHDA and CDR2 is SQIVND (reference sequence). The CDR3 is 16 residues long.